This is a list of T cell receptor beta chains from one sample in a study of CD8+ T cells in alopecia areata. This table comes from immunoSEQ multiplex PCR, and its TCRdb copy is limited to in-frame clones, with some not included. This sample has over 110,000 clones, with 40% to 65% found just once. The starting material was CD4+ T cells sorted from blood, obtained at week 0. The receptors stem from a human donor with alopecia areata. CDR3s include the opening cysteine and the closing phenylalanine or tryptophan. A D gene is named only where the DNA matches it firmly. The size entry is marked missing in some rows and otherwise reads once, few, many or a size class.

J gene	V gene	clone size	D gene	CDR3 protein	CDR3 DNA
TRBJ2-7	TRBV11-2	.	TRBD2	CASSPTSVGQYF	TGTGCCAGCAGCCCGACTAGCGTGGGGCAGTACTTC
TRBJ2-2	TRBV7-2	.	.	CASSLSPGHTGELFF	TGTGCCAGCAGCTTAAGTCCCGGTCACACCGGGGAGCTGTTTTTT
TRBJ1-2	TRBV19	.	.	CASRGDLYGYTF	TGTGCCAGTAGAGGGGACCTCTATGGCTACACCTTC
TRBJ2-3	TRBV29-1	.	.	CSVDHPVNTDTQYF	TGCAGCGTTGACCACCCAGTGAACACAGATACGCAGTATTTT
TRBJ2-7	TRBV25-1	.	TRBD1	CASSEFTGTGTSSYEQYF	TGTGCCAGCAGTGAATTTACCGGGACAGGGACCAGCTCCTACGAGCAGTACTTC
TRBJ1-5	TRBV30	.	.	CAWKQGTGQPQHF	TGTGCCTGGAAACAGGGTACAGGTCAGCCCCAGCATTTT
TRBJ1-5	TRBV6-5	few	TRBD1	CASSSTGDASQPQHF	TGTGCCAGCAGTTCCACAGGGGACGCGAGTCAGCCCCAGCATTTT
TRBJ2-4	TRBV5-1	.	TRBD2	CASSPQTSARSIQYF	TGCGCCAGCAGCCCTCAGACTAGCGCCAGGAGCATTCAGTACTTC
TRBJ2-7	TRBV6-5	many	TRBD2	CASSYLAGGHEQYF	TGTGCCAGCAGTTACCTCGCGGGAGGCCACGAGCAGTACTTC
TRBJ1-2	TRBV9	.	.	CASSVEGQRGGYTF	TGTGCCAGCAGCGTAGAAGGTCAACGAGGCGGCTACACCTTC
TRBJ1-3	TRBV7-9	few	.	CASSFPLPRSGNTIYF	TGTGCCAGCAGCTTTCCCCTCCCCCGCTCTGGAAACACCATATATTTT
TRBJ2-1	TRBV29-1	.	TRBD2	CSATRPSGTEQFF	TGCAGCGCCACTCGTCCTAGCGGGACGGAGCAGTTCTTC
TRBJ1-5	TRBV2	few	.	CASSADIPSQHF	TGTGCCAGCAGTGCTGACATCCCGAGCCAGCATTTT
TRBJ1-5	TRBV30	few	TRBD1	CAWSVQGVGQPQHF	TGTGCCTGGAGTGTACAGGGGGTCGGTCAGCCCCAGCATTTT
TRBJ2-1	TRBV5-1	.	TRBD2	CASSLDGSGRVKGNEQFF	TGCGCCAGCAGCTTGGATGGTAGCGGGAGGGTGAAGGGCAATGAGCAGTTCTTC
TRBJ1-1	TRBV4-2	few	.	CASSQSPLGRRNTEAFF	TGTGCCAGCAGCCAGTCCCCCCTGGGACGGCGGAACACTGAAGCTTTCTTT
TRBJ2-5	TRBV29-1	few	.	CSVGRSAGPQETQYF	TGCAGCGTTGGCAGGTCGGCAGGGCCACAAGAGACCCAGTACTTC
TRBJ2-7	TRBV15	.	.	CATSRGVSNYEQYF	TGTGCCACCAGCAGAGGGGTCTCGAATTACGAGCAGTACTTC
TRBJ2-1	TRBV7-9	.	.	CASSSMGYNEQFF	TGTGCCAGCAGCAGCATGGGCTACAATGAGCAGTTCTTC
TRBJ2-3	TRBV29-1	few	TRBD1	CSVERTGGGTQYF	TGCAGCGTTGAGCGCACAGGGGGTGGTACGCAGTATTTT
TRBJ1-4	TRBV23-1	.	.	CASRPPGVHEKLFF	TGCGCCAGCAGACCGCCTGGCGTGCATGAAAAACTGTTTTTT
TRBJ2-2	TRBV7-2	once	.	CASSQSPGELFF	TGTGCCAGCAGCCAGAGCCCCGGGGAGCTGTTTTTT
TRBJ1-1	TRBV29-1	.	.	CSVEGRGIITEAFF	TGCAGCGTTGAAGGGCGGGGTATCATCACTGAAGCTTTCTTT
TRBJ2-2	TRBV30	.	TRBD1	CAWKGDRGWNTGELFF	TGTGCCTGGAAAGGGGACAGGGGCTGGAACACCGGGGAGCTGTTTTTT
TRBJ2-2	TRBV30	once	.	CAWMAAGELFF	TGTGCCTGGATGGCCGCCGGGGAGCTGTTTTTT
TRBJ2-3	TRBV18	few	.	CASSSKTGSQGTDTQYF	TGTGCCAGCTCATCAAAGACAGGCTCCCAGGGGACAGATACGCAGTATTTT
TRBJ1-1	TRBV5-1	.	.	CASSLAPEAITPEAFF	TGCGCCAGCAGCTTGGCCCCCGAGGCCATCACACCTGAAGCTTTCTTT